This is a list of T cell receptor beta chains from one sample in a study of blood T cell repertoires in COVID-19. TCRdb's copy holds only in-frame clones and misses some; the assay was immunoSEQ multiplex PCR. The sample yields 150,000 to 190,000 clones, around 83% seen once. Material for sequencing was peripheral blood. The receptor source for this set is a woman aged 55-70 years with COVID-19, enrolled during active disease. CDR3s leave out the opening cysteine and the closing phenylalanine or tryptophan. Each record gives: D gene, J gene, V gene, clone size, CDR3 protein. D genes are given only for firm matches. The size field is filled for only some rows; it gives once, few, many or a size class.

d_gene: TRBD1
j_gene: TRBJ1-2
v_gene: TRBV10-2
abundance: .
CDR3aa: ASSDPGDRGGANYGYT

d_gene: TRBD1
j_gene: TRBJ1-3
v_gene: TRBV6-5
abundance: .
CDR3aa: ASSLGGQGRNTIY

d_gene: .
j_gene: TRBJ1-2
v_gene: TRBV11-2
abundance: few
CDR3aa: ASSPGDYGYT

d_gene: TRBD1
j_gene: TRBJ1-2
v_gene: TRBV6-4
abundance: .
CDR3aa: ASNPSGQGRGGYT

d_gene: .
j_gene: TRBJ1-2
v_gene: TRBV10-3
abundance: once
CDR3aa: AISERQNGYT

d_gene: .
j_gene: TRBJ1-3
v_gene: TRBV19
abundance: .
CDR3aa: ASSIVLSSGNTIY

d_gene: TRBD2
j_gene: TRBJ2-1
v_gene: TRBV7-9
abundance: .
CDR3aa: ASSSLAGGYNEQF

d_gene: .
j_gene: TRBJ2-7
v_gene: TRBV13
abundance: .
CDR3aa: ASSSTGSYEQY

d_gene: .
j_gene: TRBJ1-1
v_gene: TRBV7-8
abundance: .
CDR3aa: ASNLRENTEAF

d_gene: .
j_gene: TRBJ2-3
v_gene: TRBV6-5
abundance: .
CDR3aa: ATPLSGTDTQY

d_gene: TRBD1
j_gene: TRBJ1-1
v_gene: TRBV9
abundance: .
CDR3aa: ASGTGAIMNTEAF

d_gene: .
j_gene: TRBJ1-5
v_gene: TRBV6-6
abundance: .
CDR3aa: ASRSWTDSNQPQH

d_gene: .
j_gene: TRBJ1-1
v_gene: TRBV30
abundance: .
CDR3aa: AWRGGLNTEAF

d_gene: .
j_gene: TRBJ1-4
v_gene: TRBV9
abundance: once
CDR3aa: ASNRGSNEKLF

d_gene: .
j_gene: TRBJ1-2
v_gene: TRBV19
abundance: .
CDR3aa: ASSADGLYGYT

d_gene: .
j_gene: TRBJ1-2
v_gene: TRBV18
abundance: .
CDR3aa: ASSPPLGGDYGYT

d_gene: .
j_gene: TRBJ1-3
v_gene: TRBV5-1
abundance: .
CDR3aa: ASSLAAGSGNTIY

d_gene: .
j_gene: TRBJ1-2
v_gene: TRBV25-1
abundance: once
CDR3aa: ASSELSRFGYGYT

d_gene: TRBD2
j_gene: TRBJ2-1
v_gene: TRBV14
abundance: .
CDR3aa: ASSQSGGSYNEQF

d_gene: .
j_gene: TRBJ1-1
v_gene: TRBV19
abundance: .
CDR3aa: ASIARSESEAF

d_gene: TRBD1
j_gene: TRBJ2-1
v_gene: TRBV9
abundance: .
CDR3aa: ASSVGDRFDHEQF

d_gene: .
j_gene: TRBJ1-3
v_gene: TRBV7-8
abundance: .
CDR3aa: ASSLASSGNTIY

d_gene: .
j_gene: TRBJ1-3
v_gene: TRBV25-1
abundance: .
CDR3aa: ASSESGAWGNTIY

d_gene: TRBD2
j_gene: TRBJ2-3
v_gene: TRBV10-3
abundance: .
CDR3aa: AISEGTSGGLSSTDTQY

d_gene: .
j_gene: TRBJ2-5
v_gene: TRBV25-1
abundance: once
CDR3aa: ASSDLREQQETQY

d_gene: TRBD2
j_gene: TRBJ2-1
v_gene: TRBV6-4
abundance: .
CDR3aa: ASSDGLAGLNEQF

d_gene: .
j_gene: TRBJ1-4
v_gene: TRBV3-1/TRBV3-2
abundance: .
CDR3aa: ASGGGDGEKLF

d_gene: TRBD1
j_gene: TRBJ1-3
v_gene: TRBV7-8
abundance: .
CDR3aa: ASSLGLAGTGGFGNTIY

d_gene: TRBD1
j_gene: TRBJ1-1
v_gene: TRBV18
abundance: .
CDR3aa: ASSPGTGNTEAF

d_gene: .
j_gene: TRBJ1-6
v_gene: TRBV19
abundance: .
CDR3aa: ASSTRTILALH

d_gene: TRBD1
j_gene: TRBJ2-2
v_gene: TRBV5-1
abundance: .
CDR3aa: ASSSGTGSTGELF

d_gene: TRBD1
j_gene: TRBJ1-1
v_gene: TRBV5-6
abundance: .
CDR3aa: ASSLGTGGREAF

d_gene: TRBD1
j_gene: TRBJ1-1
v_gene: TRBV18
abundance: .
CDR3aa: ASSPPRTGGRNTEAF

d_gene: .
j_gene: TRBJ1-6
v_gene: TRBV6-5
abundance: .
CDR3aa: ASSYQGSFYSPLH

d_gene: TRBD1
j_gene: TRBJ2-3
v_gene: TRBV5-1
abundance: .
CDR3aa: ASSLAQGVKDTQY

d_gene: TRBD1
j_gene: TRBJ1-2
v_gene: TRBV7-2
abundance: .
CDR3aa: ASSRPGTGGAGYGYT

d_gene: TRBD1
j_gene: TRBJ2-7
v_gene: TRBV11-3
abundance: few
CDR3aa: ASSFRDSYEQY

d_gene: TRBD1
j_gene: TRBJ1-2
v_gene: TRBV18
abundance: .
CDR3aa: ASSPSRQGPYGYT

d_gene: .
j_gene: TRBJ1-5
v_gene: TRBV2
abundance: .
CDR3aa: ASSERTAFSGGGAGQPQH

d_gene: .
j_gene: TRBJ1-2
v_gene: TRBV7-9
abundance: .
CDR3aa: ASSFTGMAYYT

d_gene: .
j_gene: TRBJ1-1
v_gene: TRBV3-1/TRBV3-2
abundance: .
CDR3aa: ASSRGGNTEAF

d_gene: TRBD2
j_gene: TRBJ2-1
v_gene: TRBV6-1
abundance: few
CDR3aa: ASSEAGGYNEQF

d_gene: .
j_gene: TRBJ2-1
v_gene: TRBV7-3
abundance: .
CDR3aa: ASSLTQGHHNEQF

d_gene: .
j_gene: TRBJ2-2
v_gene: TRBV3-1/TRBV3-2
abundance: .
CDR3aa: ASSQGNWELF

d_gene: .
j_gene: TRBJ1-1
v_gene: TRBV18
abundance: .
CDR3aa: ASSPKVKETEAF

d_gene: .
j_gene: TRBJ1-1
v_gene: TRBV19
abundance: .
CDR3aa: ASSIRPGVNTEAF

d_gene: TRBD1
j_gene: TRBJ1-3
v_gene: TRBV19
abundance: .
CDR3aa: ASSTQGQGAGNTIY

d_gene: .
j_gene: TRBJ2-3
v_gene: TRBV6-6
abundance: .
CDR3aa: ASSYSVQADTQY

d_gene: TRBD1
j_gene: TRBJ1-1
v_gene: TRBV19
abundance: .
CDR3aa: ASTLTGALTEAF

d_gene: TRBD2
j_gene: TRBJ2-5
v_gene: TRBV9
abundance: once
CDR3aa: ASSVGQLAGTQETQY

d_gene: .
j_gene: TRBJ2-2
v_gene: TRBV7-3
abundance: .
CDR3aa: ASSLMGDMYGELF

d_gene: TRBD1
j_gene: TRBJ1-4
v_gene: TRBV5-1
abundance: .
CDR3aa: ASSVTGGGSEKLF

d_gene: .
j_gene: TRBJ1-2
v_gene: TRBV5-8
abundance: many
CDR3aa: ASSSWEILRGDGYT

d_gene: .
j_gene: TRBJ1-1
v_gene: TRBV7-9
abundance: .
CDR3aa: ASSYPRMGHQAF